This TCR beta chain was observed in a study of spatial heterogeneity in lung cancer. At the level of the study: The count of detected beta-chain sequences consistently exceeded that of alpha-chain sequences. Each distinct TCR and UMI combination averaged more than ten appearances in raw reads.

TCRdb called the 5' RACE reads again in MiXCR, with one record for every CDR3 protein. The sample shows around 13,000 distinct CDR3 sequences, around 15% of them seen only once. Time point reported: sample taken at primary tumor resection. Whole RNA, which was extracted from tumor, nontumor lung tissue or frozen PBMC, was sequenced without any cell sorting. The donors were more than 70 patients with non-small cell lung cancer that was early-stage and untreated. Study-wide results and caveats: At resection, ubiquitous expanded tumor TCRs appeared in blood more than at follow-up.

Comments on this clonotype: Its target is not known.

This CDR3 region has 15 residues. Germline V gene sequence: CDR1 LGHNA, CDR2 YNFKEQ. V gave up 5 bases and J gave up 2 bases; unmatched junction bases: 6. V usage is TRBV4-2 and J usage is TRBJ2-1; the match to TRBD2 covers 7 bases. The sample in question was PBMCs, obtained at surgery. The TCR comes from a male donor with early-stage non-small cell lung cancer. The CDR3: CASSFREEPYNEQFF. The CDR3 region has the DNA TGTGCCAGCAGCTTTCGGGAGGAGCCCTACAATGAGCAGTTCTTC.